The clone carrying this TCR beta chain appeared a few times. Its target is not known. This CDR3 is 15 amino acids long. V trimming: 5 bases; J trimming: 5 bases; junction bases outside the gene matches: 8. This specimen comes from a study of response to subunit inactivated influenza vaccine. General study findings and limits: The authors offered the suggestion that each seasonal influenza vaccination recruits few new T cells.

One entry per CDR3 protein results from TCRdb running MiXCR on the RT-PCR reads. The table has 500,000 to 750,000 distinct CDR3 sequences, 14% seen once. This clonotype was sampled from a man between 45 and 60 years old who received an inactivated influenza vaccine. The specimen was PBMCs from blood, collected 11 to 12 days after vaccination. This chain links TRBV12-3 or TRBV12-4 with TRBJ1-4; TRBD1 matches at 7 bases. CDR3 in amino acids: CASSPGQVINEKLFF. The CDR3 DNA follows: TGTGCCAGCAGTCCTGGACAGGTTATAAATGAAAAACTGTTTTTT.